This T cell receptor beta chain was observed in a study of blood T cell repertoires in COVID-19 (dated by TCRdb to the early 2020s). As for the study more broadly: Samples from collaborators originated in the United States, Italy and Spain and spanned both the acute and convalescent phases of COVID-19. The prospective study material was composed of cDNA or gDNA derived from T cells, B-cell-depleted T cells, or PBMCs. Subjects who had been exposed to COVID-19, were actively infected with it, or had recovered from it provided the deeply sampled blood TCRbeta repertoires that made up the dataset. HLA class I and class II types, where available, came from metadata supplied by the sample provider rather than from assay-based typing. Nearly every sample came with metadata listing a de-identified subject ID, COVID-19 status, age in years and sex. The samples were drawn from the first 160 participants of the ongoing ImmuneRACE study and from 1,200 or so subjects provided by 6 global collaborators. The repertoires were made available in a free public database intended to serve as a resource for research on the immune response to SARS-CoV-2. Here is what the overall study found, with its caveats: How much clinical and demographic metadata was included differed by source and by participant, and the metadata was provided uncurated.

V is pared back by 3 bases and J by 2 bases, with 13 bases lying between the germline termini. The CDR3 numbers 15 residues from cysteine through phenylalanine. Only CDR3 DNA is held: 45 bases, read in frame from base 1. CDR1 and CDR2 are drawn from the germline V gene: KGHSH, LQKENI. About this clone: Its recognized antigen is unknown. Base qualities are missing; no much larger clone stands one base away.

Collaborating institutions collected whole blood in K2EDTA tubes following their own protocols. For TCRbeta analysis, collaborators shipped samples as frozen whole blood, isolated PBMCs, or DNA extracted from either of those sample types. TCRbeta CDR3 regions were amplified from genomic DNA by means of the immunoSEQ Assay, a bias-controlled multiplex PCR. The original pipeline was this. The number of nucleated cells in each sample was estimated by amplification of reference gene primers within the assay. Sequence reads were collapsed and filtered to measure the absolute abundance of every unique TCRbeta CDR3 rearrangement. For each sample, productive Simpson clonality was calculated as the square root of Simpson's diversity index over productive rearrangements. TCRdb carries this immuneACCESS record with in-frame sequences only. Its versions omit some clonotypes, under half of them owing to an unresolved V gene in the studies checked, with the rest unexplained. Clone size and the V and J calls come from that table; the DNA yielded D and trimming. Across this sample there are roughly 200,000 clones, with about three quarters seen only once. The ten largest clones represent approximately 9% of the sample.

This clonotype was obtained from a woman in her 50s with active or convalescent COVID-19. Input material: peripheral blood. The chain couples TRBV18 to TRBJ2-5; the D gene is perhaps TRBD1, from 6 matching bases. The CDR3 has the sequence CASSPGTLRQETQYF. Read as DNA, the sequence is TGTGCCAGCTCACCGGGGACACTTAGGCAAGAGACCCAGTACTTC.